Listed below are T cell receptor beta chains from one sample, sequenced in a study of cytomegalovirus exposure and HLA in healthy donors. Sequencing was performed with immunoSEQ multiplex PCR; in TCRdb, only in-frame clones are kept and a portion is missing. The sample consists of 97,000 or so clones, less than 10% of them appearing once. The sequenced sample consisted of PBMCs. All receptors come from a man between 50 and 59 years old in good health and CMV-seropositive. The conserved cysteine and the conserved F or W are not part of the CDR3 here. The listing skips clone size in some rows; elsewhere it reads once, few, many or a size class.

cdr3_aa: ASSPVTGGEQY
v_call: TRBV18
j_call: TRBJ2-7
clone_size: few

cdr3_aa: ASSSDGDRGYQPQH
v_call: TRBV6-6
j_call: TRBJ1-5
clone_size: few

cdr3_aa: ASSVSGRVHEQY
v_call: TRBV27
j_call: TRBJ2-7
clone_size: -

cdr3_aa: ASSEPLAGSGTQY
v_call: TRBV28
j_call: TRBJ2-3
clone_size: few

cdr3_aa: ASSLRGGTYNEQF
v_call: TRBV5-6
j_call: TRBJ2-1
clone_size: -

cdr3_aa: SVADRVRAEAF
v_call: TRBV29-1
j_call: TRBJ1-1
clone_size: -

cdr3_aa: AVSTSGSYNEQF
v_call: TRBV25-1
j_call: TRBJ2-1
clone_size: -

cdr3_aa: ASSLGGGAGIEAF
v_call: TRBV5-1
j_call: TRBJ1-1
clone_size: few

cdr3_aa: ASSSGDRIQETQY
v_call: TRBV7-9
j_call: TRBJ2-5
clone_size: few

cdr3_aa: ASRGPVYEQY
v_call: TRBV28
j_call: TRBJ2-7
clone_size: few

cdr3_aa: ASSNMYEQY
v_call: TRBV28
j_call: TRBJ2-7
clone_size: few

cdr3_aa: ASSPMETGSGQPQH
v_call: TRBV18
j_call: TRBJ1-5
clone_size: few

cdr3_aa: ASSQGAEGSYEQY
v_call: TRBV4-2
j_call: TRBJ2-7
clone_size: -

cdr3_aa: ASSQGQGSYEQY
v_call: TRBV4-1
j_call: TRBJ2-7
clone_size: many

cdr3_aa: ASSEPRGWTEAF
v_call: TRBV25-1
j_call: TRBJ1-1
clone_size: few

cdr3_aa: AWRDSRGSPLH
v_call: TRBV30
j_call: TRBJ1-6
clone_size: -

cdr3_aa: ASTPAGKNIQY
v_call: TRBV25-1
j_call: TRBJ2-4
clone_size: few

cdr3_aa: ASGSMGYNEQF
v_call: TRBV10-2
j_call: TRBJ2-1
clone_size: -

cdr3_aa: ASSLVAGGHGYT
v_call: TRBV5-1
j_call: TRBJ1-2
clone_size: few

cdr3_aa: ASSGADPLEQY
v_call: TRBV9
j_call: TRBJ2-7
clone_size: -